The source of this T cell receptor beta chain is a study of blood T cell repertoires in COVID-19 (dated by TCRdb to 2018 to 2021). Study-level background: The collaborator samples originated in the United States, Italy and Spain and spanned the acute and convalescent phases of COVID-19. Samples came from the ongoing ImmuneRACE study (first 160 participants) plus 1,254 subjects from 6 global collaborators. The dataset comprised deeply sampled blood TCRbeta repertoires from subjects exposed to, actively infected with, or recovered from COVID-19. A de-identified subject ID, COVID-19 status, age in years and sex were almost always included in the sample metadata. The prospective study material was composed of cDNA or gDNA derived from T cells, B-cell-depleted T cells, or PBMCs. Where available, HLA class I and class II types were taken from metadata supplied by the sample provider and were not determined by assay-based typing. A freely available public database, intended as a resource for researchers studying the immune response to SARS-CoV-2, is where the repertoires were released. What the study reported, not specific to this receptor: The amount of clinical and demographic metadata varied by source and participant and was provided uncurated.

Each collaborating institution followed its own protocols to collect whole blood in K2EDTA tubes. For TCRbeta analysis, collaborators shipped samples as frozen whole blood, isolated PBMCs, or DNA extracted from either of those sample types. TCRbeta CDR3 regions were amplified from genomic DNA using the immunoSEQ Assay, a bias-controlled multiplex PCR. From the authors' description of their analysis: Nucleated cell counts per sample were estimated from amplification of reference gene primers within the assay. To quantify the absolute abundance of each unique TCRbeta CDR3 rearrangement, sequence reads were collapsed and filtered. For each sample, productive Simpson clonality was calculated by taking the square root of Simpson's diversity index across productive rearrangements. What TCRdb holds here is the immuneACCESS table cut down to in-frame rearrangements. Part of the clones is not present; checked against another copy, under half of the missing clones reflect an unresolved V gene, and the others are unexplained. That table furnishes V, J and clone size, whereas the DNA furnished D and trimming. The sample table shows about 93,000 clones, and approximately 86% are seen once. The ten largest clonotypes hold 15% to 20% of the sample.

The CDR3 has 15 amino acids, counting the end cysteine and phenylalanine. Only the CDR3 DNA stays, 45 bases, in frame from base 1. V lost 4 bases and J lost 2 bases; the stretch between them is 13 bases long. For CDR1 and CDR2, the germline V gene lists SGHTS and YDEGEE. Details on this clone: The clone's antigen remains unknown. No much larger clone exists at a distance of one base, and base qualities are not known.

The sample taken for sequencing was peripheral blood. This TCR came from a woman older than 75 with acute or convalescent COVID-19. The chain is made from TRBV5-8 and TRBJ1-5; no D gene can be assigned with confidence. Here is the DNA: TGTGCCAGCAGCGCGGACTGGATTCGCAATCAGCCCCAGCATTTT. Translated, this is CASSADWIRNQPQHF. The full variable domain, completed from the reference TRBV5-8 and TRBJ1-5 proteins outside the CDR3, reads EAGVTQSPTHLIKTRGQQATLRCSPISGHTSVYWYQQALGLGLQFLLWYDEGEERNRGNFPPRFSGRQFPNYSSELNVNALELEDSALYLCASSADWIRNQPQHFGDGTRLSIL.